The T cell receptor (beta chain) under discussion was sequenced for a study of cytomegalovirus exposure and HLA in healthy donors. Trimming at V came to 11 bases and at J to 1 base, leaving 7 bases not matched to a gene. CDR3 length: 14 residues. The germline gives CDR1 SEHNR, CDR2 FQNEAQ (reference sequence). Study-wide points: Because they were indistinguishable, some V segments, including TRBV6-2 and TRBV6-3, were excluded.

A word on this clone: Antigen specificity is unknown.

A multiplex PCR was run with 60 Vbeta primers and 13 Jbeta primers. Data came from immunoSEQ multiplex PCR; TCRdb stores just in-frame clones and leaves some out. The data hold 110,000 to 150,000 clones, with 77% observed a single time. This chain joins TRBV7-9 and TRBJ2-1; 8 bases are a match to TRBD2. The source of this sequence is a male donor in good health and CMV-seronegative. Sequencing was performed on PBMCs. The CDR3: CAGGGGRSYNEQFF. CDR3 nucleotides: TGTGCCGGTGGGGGCGGGAGGTCCTACAATGAGCAGTTCTTC. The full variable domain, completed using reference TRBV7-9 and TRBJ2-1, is DTGVSQNPRHKITKRGQNVTFRCDPISEHNRLYWYRQTLGQGPEFLTYFQNEAQLEKSRLLSDRFSAERPKGSFSTLEIQRTEQGDSAMYLCAGGGGRSYNEQFFGPGTRLTVL.